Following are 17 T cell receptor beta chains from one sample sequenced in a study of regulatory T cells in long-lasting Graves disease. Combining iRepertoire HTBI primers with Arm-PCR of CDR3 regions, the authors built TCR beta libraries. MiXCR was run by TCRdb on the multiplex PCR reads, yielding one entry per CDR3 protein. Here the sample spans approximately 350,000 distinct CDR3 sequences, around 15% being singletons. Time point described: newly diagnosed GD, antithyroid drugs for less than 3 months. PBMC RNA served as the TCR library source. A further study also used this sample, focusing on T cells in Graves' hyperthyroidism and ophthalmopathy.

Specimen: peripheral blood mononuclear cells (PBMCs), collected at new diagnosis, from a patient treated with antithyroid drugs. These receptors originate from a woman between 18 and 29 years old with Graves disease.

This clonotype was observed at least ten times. CDR3 bases: TGTGCCAGTCGGGACACTCGGGGCACTGAAGCTTTCTTT. This translates into CASRDTRGTEAFF. The chain joins TRBV12-3 or TRBV12-4 to TRBJ1-1; D may be TRBD1 (6 bases). V was shortened by 9 bases and J by 4 bases, with 15 bases between the two germline ends. This CDR3 is built from 13 residues.

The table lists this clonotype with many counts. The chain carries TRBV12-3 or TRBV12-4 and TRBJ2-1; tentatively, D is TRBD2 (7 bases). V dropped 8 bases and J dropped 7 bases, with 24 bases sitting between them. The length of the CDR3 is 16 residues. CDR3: CASLPLGRGYRNEQFF. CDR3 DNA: TGTGCCAGCCTACCGCTGGGGAGGGGGTATCGTAATGAGCAGTTCTTC.

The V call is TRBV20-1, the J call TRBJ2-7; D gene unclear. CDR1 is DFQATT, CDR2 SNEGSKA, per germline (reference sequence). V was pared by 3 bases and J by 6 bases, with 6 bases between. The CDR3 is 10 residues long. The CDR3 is CSASPLEQYF. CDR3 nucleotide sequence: TGCAGTGCTAGCCCCCTCGAGCAGTACTTC.

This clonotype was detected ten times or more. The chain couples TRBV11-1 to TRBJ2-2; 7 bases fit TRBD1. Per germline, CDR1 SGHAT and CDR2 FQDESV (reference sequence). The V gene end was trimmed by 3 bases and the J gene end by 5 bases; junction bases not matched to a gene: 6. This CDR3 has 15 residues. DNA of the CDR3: TGTGCCAGCAGCTTCTTAGGGACAGCGACCGGGGAGCTGTTTTTT. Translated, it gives CASSFLGTATGELFF.

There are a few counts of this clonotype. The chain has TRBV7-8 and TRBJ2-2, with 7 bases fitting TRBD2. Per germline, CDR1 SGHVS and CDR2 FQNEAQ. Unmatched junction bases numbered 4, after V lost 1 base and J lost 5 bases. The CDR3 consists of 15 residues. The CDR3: CASSLVPGRTGELFF. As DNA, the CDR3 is TGTGCCAGCAGCTTAGTTCCCGGGAGGACCGGGGAGCTGTTTTTT.

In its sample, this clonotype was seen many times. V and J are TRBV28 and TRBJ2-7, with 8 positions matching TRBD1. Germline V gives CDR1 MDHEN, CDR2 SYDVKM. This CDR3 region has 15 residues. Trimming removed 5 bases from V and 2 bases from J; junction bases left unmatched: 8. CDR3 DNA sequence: TGTGCCAGCAGTGGGGCCGGGACAGGCCCCTACGAGCAGTACTTC. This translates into CASSGAGTGPYEQYF.

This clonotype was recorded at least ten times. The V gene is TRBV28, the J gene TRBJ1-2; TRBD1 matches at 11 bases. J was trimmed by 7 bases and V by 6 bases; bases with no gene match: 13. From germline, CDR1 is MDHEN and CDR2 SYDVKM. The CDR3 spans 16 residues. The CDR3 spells CASRNFRTGGGGGYTF. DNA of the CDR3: TGTGCCAGCAGAAACTTTAGGACAGGGGGCGGTGGTGGCTACACCTTC.

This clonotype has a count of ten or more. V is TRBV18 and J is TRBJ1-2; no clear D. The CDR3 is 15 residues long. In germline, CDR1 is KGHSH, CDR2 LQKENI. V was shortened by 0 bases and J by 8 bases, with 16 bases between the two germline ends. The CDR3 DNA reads TGTGCCAGCTCACCACCGACGATCTCGACTTACGGCTACACCTTC. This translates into CASSPPTISTYGYTF.

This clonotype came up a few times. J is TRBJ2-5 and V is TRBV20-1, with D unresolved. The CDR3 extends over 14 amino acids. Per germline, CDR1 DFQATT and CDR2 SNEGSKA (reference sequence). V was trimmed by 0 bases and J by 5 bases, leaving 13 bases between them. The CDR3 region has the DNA TGCAGTGCTAGAGAAGGGTGGTATGGGGAGACCCAGTACTTC. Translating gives CSAREGWYGETQYF.

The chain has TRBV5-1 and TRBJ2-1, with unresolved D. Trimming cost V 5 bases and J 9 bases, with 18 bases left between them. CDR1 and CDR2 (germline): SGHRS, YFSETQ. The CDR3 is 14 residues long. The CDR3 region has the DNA TGCGCCAGCAGGGTGGGTAGTTTGTCGGGTGAGCAGTTCTTC. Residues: CASRVGSLSGEQFF.

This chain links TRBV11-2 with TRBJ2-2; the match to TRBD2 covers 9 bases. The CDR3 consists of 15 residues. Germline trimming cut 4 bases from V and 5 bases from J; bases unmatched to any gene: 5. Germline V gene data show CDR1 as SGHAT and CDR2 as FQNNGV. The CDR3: CASSSLAGATGELFF. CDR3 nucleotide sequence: TGTGCCAGCAGCTCGTTAGCGGGAGCAACCGGGGAGCTGTTTTTT.

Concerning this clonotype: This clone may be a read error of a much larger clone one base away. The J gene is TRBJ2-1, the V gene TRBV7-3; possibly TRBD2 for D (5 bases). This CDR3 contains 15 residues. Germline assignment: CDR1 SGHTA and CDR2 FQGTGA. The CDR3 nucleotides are TGTACCAGCAGCTTCACTAGTGACATAGGTAATGAGCAGTTCTTC. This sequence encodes CTSSFTSDIGNEQFF.

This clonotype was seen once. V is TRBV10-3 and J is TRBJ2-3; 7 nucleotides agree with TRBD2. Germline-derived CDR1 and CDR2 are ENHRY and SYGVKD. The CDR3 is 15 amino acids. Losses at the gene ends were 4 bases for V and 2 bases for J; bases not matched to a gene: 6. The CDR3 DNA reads TGTGCCATCAGTGGGGCTAGCGGCTACACAGATACGCAGTATTTT. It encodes CAISGASGYTDTQYF.

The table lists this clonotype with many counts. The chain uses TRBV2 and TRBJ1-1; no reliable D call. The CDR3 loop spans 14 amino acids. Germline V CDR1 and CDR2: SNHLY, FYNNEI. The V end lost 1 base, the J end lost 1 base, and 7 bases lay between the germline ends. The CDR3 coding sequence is TGTGCCAGCAGTGAAGGCAGAAAGAACACTGAAGCTTTCTTT. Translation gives CASSEGRKNTEAFF.

The CDR3 sequence is CASSIQGAAGELFF. The CDR3 DNA is TGCGCCAGCAGCATCCAGGGGGCCGCCGGGGAGCTGTTTTTT. The chain combines TRBV5-1 with TRBJ2-2; 8 bases line up with TRBD1. Per the germline V gene, CDR1 is SGHRS and CDR2 is YFSETQ. This CDR3 contains 14 residues. V trimming: 4 bases; J trimming: 6 bases; junction bases outside the gene matches: 5.

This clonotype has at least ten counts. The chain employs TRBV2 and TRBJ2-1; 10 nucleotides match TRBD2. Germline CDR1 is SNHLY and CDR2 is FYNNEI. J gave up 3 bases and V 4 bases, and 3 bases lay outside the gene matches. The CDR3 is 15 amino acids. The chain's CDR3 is CASSGTSGFYNEQFF. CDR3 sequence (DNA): TGTGCCAGCAGTGGGACTAGCGGATTCTACAATGAGCAGTTCTTC.

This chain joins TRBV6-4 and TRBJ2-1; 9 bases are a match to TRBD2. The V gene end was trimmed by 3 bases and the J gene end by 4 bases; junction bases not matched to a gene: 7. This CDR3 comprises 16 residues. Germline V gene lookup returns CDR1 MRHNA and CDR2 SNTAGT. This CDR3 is CASSESPSGTYNEQFF. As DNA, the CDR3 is TGTGCCAGCAGTGAAAGCCCTAGCGGGACGTACAATGAGCAGTTCTTC.